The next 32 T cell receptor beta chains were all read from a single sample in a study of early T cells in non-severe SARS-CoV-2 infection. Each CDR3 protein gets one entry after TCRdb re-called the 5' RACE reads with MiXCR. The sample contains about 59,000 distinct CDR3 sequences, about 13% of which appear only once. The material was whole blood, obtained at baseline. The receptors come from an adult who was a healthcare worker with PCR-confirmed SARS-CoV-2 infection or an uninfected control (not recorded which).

The CDR3, as DNA: TGTGCCAGCAGCGTCGGGACAGATAGCAATCAGCCCCAGCATTTT. It translates to CASSVGTDSNQPQHF. V and J are TRBV7-8 and TRBJ1-5; 7 bases are a match to TRBD1. The junction had 4 bases not matched to a gene; V was cut back by 5 bases and J by 0 bases. Germline values: CDR1 SGHVS, CDR2 FQNEAQ. The CDR3 is made up of 15 amino acids.

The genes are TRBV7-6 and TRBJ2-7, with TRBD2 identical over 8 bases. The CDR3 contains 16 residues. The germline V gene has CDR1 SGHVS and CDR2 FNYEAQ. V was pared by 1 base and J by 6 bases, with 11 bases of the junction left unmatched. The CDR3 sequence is CASSLVGGAGASEQYF. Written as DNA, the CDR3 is TGTGCCAGCAGCTTAGTTGGCGGAGCGGGGGCCTCCGAGCAGTACTTC.

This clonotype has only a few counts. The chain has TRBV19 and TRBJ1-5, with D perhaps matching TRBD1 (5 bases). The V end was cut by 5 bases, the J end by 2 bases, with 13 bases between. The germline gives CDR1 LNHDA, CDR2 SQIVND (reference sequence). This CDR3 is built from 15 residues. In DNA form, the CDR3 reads TGTGCCAGTAGTGAGATCGGGGCCGGCAATCAGCCCCAGCATTTT. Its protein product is CASSEIGAGNQPQHF.

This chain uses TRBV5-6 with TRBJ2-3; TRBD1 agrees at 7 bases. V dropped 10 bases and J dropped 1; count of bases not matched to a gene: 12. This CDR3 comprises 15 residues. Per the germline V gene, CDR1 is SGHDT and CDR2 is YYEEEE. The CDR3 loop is CAVSGLGQGTDTQYF. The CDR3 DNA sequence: TGTGCCGTATCGGGGCTAGGACAGGGCACAGATACGCAGTATTTT.

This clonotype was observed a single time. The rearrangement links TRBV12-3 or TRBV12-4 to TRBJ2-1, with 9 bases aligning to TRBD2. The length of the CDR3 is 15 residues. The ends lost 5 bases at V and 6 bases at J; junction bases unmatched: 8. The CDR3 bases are TGTGCCAGCAGTCATCCGGGACTAGCTGCCAATGAGCAGTTCTTC. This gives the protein CASSHPGLAANEQFF.

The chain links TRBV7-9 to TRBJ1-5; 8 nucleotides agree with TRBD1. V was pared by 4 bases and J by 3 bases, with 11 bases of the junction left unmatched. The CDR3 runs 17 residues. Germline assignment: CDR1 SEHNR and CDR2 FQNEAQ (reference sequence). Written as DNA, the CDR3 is TGTGCCAGCAGCTCAACACCTCAGGGGGCCAACAATCAGCCCCAGCATTTT. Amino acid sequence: CASSSTPQGANNQPQHF. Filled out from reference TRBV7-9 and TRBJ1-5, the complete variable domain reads DTGVSQNPRHKITKRGQNVTFRCDPISEHNRLYWYRQTLGQGPEFLTYFQNEAQLEKSRLLSDRFSAERPKGSFSTLEIQRTEQGDSAMYLCASSSTPQGANNQPQHFGDGTRLSIL.

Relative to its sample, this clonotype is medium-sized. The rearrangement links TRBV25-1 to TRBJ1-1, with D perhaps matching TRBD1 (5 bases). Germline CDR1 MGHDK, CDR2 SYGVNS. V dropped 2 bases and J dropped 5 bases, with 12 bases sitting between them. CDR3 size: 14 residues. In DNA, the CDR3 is TGTGCCAGCAGTGAACAGGACCGGGGGACTGAAGCTTTCTTT. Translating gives CASSEQDRGTEAFF.

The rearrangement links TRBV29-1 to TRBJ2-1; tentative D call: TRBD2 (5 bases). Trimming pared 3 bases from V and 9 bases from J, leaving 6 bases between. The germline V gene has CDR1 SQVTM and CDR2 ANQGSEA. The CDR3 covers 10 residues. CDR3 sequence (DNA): TGCAGCGTTGAGGACTTTGAGCAGTTCTTC. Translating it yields CSVEDFEQFF.

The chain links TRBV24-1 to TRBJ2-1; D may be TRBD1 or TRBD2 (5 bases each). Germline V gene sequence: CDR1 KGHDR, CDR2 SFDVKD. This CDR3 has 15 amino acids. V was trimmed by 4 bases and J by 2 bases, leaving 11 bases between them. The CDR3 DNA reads TGTGCCACCAGTGAGCCGTCGGGGCCCTACAATGAGCAGTTCTTC. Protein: CATSEPSGPYNEQFF.

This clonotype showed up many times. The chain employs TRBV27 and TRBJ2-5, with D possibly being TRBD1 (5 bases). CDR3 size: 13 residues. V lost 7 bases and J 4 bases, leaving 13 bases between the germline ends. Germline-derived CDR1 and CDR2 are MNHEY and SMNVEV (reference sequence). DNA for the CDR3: TGTGCCAGCACCCGGTCGCAGGGAGAGACCCAGTACTTC. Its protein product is CASTRSQGETQYF.

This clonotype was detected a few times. CDR3 nucleotide sequence: TGTGCCAGCAGTGCCGGGACTACCACTTGGCTGGATGAGCAGTTCTTC. Encoded protein: CASSAGTTTWLDEQFF. The chain is built from TRBV6-4 and TRBJ2-1; 7 nucleotides line up with TRBD2. CDR1 MRHNA and CDR2 SNTAGT come from the germline V gene. With V trimmed by 4 bases and J by 8 bases, 14 bases remained unmatched. The CDR3 extends over 16 amino acids.

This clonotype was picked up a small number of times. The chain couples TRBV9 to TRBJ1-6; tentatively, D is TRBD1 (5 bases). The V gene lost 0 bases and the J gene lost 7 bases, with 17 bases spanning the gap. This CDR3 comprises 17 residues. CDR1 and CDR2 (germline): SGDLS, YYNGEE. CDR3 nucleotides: TGTGCCAGCAGCGTAGCTTTCGAAGGGGACGAGAATTCACCCCTCCACTTT. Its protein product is CASSVAFEGDENSPLHF.

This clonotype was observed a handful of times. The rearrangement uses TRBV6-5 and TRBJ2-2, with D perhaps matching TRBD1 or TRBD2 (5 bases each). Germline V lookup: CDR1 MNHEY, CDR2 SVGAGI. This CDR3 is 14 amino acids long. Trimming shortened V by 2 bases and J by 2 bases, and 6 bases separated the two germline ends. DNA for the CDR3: TGTGCCAGCAGTTACGGGGGAAACACCGGGGAGCTGTTTTTT. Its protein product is CASSYGGNTGELFF.

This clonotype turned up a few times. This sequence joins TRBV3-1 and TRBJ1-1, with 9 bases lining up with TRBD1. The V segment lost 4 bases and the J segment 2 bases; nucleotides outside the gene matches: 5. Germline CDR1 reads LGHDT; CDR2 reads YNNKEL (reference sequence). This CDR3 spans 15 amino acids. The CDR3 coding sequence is TGTGCCAGCAGCCCCCGGGACAGGGTAAACACTGAAGCTTTCTTT. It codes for CASSPRDRVNTEAFF.

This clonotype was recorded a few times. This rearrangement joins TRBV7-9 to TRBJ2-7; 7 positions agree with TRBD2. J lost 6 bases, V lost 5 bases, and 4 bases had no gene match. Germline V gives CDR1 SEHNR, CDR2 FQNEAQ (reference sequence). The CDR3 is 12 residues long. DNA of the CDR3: TGTGCCAGCAGCCTCGGGAGGTCCGAGCAGTACTTC. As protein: CASSLGRSEQYF.

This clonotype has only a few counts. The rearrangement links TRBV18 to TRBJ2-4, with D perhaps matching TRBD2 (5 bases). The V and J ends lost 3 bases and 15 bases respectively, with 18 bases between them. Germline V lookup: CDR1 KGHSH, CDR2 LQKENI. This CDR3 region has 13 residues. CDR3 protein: CASSPGDAGPWYF. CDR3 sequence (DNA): TGTGCCAGCTCACCGGGCGACGCGGGCCCTTGGTACTTC.

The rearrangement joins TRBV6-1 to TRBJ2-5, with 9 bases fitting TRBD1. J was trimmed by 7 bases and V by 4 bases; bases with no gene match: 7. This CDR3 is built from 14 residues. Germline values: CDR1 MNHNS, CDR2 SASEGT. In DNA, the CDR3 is TGTGCCAGCAGTGGACAGGGGGTTACACTGACCCAGTACTTC. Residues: CASSGQGVTLTQYF.

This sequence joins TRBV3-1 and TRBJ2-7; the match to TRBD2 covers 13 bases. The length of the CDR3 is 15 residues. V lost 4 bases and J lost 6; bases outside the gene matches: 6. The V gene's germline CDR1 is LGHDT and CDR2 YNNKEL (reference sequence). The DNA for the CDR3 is TGTGCCAGCAGCCGCGGGACTAGCGGGATCTCCGAGCAGTACTTC. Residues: CASSRGTSGISEQYF.

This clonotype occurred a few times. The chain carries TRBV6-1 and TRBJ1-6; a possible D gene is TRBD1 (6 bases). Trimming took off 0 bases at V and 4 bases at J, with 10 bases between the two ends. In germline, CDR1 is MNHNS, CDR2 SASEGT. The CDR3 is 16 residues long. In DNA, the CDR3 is TGTGCCAGCAGTGAAGCGGTGGGACATTATAATTCACCCCTCCACTTT. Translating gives CASSEAVGHYNSPLHF.

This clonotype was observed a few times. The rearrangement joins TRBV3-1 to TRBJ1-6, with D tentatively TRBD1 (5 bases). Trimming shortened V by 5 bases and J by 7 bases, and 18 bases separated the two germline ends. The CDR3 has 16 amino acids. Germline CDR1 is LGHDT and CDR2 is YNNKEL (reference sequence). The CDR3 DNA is TGTGCCAGCAGCTTATCTCCGGGAGGGACGAATTCACCCCTCCACTTT. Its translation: CASSLSPGGTNSPLHF.

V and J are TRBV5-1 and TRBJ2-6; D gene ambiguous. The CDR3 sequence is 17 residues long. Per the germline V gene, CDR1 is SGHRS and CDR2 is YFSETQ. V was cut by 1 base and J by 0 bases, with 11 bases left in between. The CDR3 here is CASSLRTANSGANVLTF. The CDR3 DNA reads TGCGCCAGCAGCTTGCGGACGGCGAACTCTGGGGCCAACGTCCTGACTTTC.

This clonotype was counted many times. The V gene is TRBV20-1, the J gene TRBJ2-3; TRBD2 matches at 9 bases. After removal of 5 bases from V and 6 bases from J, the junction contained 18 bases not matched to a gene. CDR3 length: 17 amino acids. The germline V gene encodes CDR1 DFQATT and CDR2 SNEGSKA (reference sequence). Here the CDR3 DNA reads TGCAGTGCTTCTCCCCGGGGGAGCGGGAGGCCCAGGGATACGCAGTATTTT. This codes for CSASPRGSGRPRDTQYF.

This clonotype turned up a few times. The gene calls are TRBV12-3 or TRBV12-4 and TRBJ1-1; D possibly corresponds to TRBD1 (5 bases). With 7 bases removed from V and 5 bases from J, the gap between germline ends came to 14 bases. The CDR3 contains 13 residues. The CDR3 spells CASNPGSRTEAFF. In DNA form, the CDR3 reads TGTGCCAGCAACCCAGGGTCTCGAACTGAAGCTTTCTTT.

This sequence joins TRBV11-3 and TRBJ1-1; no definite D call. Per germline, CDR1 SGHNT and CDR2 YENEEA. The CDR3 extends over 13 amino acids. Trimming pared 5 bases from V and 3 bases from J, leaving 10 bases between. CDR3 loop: CASSPRPHTEAFF. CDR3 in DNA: TGTGCCAGCAGCCCCCGTCCCCACACTGAAGCTTTCTTT.

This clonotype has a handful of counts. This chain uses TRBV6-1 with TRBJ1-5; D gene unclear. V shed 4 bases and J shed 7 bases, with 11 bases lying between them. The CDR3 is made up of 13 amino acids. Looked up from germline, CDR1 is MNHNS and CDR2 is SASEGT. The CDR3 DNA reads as TGTGCCAGCAGTGGGGTAGCGCAGCAGCCCCAGCATTTT. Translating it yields CASSGVAQQPQHF.

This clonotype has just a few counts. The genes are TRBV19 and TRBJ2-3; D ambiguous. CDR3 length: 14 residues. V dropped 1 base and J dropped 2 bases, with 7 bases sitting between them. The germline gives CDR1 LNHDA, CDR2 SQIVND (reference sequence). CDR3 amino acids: CASSIGQNTDTQYF. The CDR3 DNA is TGTGCCAGTAGTATAGGCCAGAACACAGATACGCAGTATTTT.

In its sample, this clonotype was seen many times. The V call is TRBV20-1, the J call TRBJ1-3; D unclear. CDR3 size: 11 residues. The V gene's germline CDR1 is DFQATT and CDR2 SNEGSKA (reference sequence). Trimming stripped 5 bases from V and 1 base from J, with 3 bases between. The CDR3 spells CSASSGNTIYF. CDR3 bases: TGCAGTGCTTCGTCTGGAAACACCATATATTTT.

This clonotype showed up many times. The CDR3 spells CASSQDAGGGSGELFF. DNA of the CDR3: TGCGCCAGCAGCCAAGACGCAGGGGGCGGGTCAGGGGAGCTGTTTTTT. This chain uses TRBV4-3 with TRBJ2-2; the match to TRBD1 covers 8 bases. The V and J ends lost 0 bases and 8 bases, in that order; junction bases with no gene match: 8. This CDR3 has 16 residues. The germline V gene has CDR1 LGHNA and CDR2 YSLEER.

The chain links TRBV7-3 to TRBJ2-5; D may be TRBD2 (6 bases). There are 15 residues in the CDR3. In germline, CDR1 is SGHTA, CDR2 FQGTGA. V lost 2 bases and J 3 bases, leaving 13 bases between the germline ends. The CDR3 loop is CASSLWPRREETQYF. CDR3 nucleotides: TGTGCCAGCAGCTTATGGCCCCGGAGGGAAGAGACCCAGTACTTC.

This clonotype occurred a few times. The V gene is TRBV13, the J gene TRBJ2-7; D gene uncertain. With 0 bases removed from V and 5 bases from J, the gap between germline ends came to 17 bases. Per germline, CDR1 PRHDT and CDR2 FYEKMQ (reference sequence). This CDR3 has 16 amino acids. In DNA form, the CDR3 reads TGTGCCAGCAGCTTAGGCCGCCAGCGAGCCACCCACGAGCAGTACTTC. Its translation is CASSLGRQRATHEQYF. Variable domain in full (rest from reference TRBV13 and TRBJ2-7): AAGVIQSPRHLIKEKRETATLKCYPIPRHDTVYWYQQGPGQDPQFLISFYEKMQSDKGSIPDRFSAQQFSDYHSELNMSSLELGDSALYFCASSLGRQRATHEQYFGPGTRLTVT.

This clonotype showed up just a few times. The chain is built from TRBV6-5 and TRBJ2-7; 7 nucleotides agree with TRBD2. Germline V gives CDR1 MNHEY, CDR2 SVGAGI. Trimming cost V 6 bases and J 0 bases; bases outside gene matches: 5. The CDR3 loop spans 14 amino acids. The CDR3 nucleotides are TGTGCCAGCAGCAAATGGGAGGGCTCCTACGAGCAGTACTTC. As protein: CASSKWEGSYEQYF.

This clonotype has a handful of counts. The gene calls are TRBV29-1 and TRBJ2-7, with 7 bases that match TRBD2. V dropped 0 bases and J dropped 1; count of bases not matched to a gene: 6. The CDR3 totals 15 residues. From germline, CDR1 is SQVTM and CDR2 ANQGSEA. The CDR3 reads CSVEDRGDLSYEQYF. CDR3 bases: TGCAGCGTTGAAGATCGGGGGGACCTTTCCTACGAGCAGTACTTC.